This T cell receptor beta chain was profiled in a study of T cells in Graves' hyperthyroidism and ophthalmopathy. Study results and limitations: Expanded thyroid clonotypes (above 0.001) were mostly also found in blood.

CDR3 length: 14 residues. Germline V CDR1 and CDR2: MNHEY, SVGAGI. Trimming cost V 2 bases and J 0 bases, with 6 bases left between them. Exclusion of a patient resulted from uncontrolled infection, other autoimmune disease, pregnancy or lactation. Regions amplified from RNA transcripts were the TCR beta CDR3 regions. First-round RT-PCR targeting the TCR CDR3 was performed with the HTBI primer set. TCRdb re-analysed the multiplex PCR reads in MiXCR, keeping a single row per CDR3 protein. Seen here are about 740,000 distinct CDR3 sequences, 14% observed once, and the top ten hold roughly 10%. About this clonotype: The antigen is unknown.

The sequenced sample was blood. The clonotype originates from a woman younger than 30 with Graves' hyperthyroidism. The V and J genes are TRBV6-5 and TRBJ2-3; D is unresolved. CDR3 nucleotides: TGTGCCAGCAGTTACCGGCAGAGCACAGATACGCAGTATTTT. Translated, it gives CASSYRQSTDTQYF.